A single sample is the source of the 21 T cell receptor beta chains below, sequenced in a study of OX40 agonist ivuxolimab in advanced cancers. The table came from immunoSEQ multiplex PCR; TCRdb's copy has only in-frame clones and leaves some out. The repertoire includes roughly 73,000 clones, 80% to 90% of them detected once, and 1.1% sits in the top ten. The sequencing used CD4+ or CD8+ T cells sorted from blood, collected in a trial of the OX40 agonist ivuxolimab. Every receptor here comes from an adult with an advanced solid tumor such as melanoma, head and neck, liver or kidney cancer.

This clone has a handful of counts. The chain recombines TRBV29-1 with TRBJ2-7; no definite D call. This CDR3 is built from 13 residues. V lost 1 base to trimming and J lost 2 bases, with 9 bases between them. The germline gives CDR1 SQVTM, CDR2 ANQGSEA. This CDR3 is CSVEGAGAYEQYF. The CDR3 nucleotides are TGCAGCGTTGAAGGGGCAGGAGCCTACGAGCAGTACTTC.

The chain recombines TRBV14 with TRBJ1-2; 8 nucleotides line up with TRBD1. V trimming: 3 bases; J trimming: 4 bases; junction bases outside the gene matches: 7. The CDR3 contains 15 residues. Germline values: CDR1 SGHDN, CDR2 FVKESK. The CDR3 is CASSQGQAITYGYTF. CDR3 nucleotide sequence: TGTGCCAGCAGCCAGGGACAGGCAATTACCTATGGCTACACCTTC.

J is TRBJ2-1 and V is TRBV10-2; 14 bases agree with TRBD2. The CDR3 has 13 amino acids. V was clipped by 0 bases and J by 14 bases; unmatched bases: 0. Germline loops: CDR1 WSHSY, CDR2 SAAADI. The CDR3 DNA reads TGCGCCAGCAGTGAGTCGGGACTAGCGGGAGAGTTCTTC. This sequence encodes CASSESGLAGEFF.

This clone was seen more than once but under ten times. CDR3 nucleotides: TGTGCCAGCAGTGCCGAGCCGGGACAGGGCTACGAGCAGTACTTC. It translates to CASSAEPGQGYEQYF. The chain joins TRBV6-4 to TRBJ2-7; 9 bases fit TRBD1. The CDR3 is made up of 15 amino acids. The V gene's germline CDR1 is MRHNA and CDR2 SNTAGT. Germline trimming cut 4 bases from V and 3 bases from J; bases unmatched to any gene: 7.

The CDR3 region has the DNA TGTGCCAGTCAGTTCCGGAACTATGGCTACACCTTC. Translated, it gives CASQFRNYGYTF. V is TRBV19 and J is TRBJ1-2; no clear D gene. This CDR3 spans 12 amino acids. Trimming took 8 bases from V and 2 from J, leaving 9 bases between them. From germline, CDR1 is LNHDA and CDR2 SQIVND (reference sequence). The variable domain in full, with the rest retrieved from reference TRBV19 and TRBJ1-2, is DGGITQSPKYLFRKEGQNVTLSCEQNLNHDAMYWYRQDPGQGLRLIYYSQIVNDFQKGDIAEGYSVSREKKESFPLTVTSAQKNPTAFYLCASQFRNYGYTFGSGTRLTVV.

The chain uses TRBV5-1 and TRBJ1-4, with 9 positions matching TRBD1. This CDR3 is 14 amino acids long. The ends lost 4 bases at V and 4 bases at J; junction bases unmatched: 2. Germline assignment: CDR1 SGHRS and CDR2 YFSETQ. The CDR3 here is CASSPDRGNEKLFF. For the CDR3, the DNA is TGCGCCAGCAGCCCGGACAGGGGTAATGAAAAACTGTTTTTT.

V and J are TRBV5-1 and TRBJ1-2; a possible D gene is TRBD1 (6 bases). Germline CDR1 SGHRS, CDR2 YFSETQ. The V gene lost 4 bases and the J gene lost 2 bases, with 15 bases spanning the gap. CDR3 size: 15 residues. The CDR3 region is CASSPWAGGNYGYTF. DNA for the CDR3: TGCGCCAGCAGCCCCTGGGCTGGGGGCAACTATGGCTACACCTTC.

The sample holds a few counts of this clone. This chain links TRBV6-5 with TRBJ1-6; no firm D call. This CDR3 has 14 amino acids. Trimming left V 4 bases short and J 6 bases short, with 10 bases between. The germline V gene encodes CDR1 MNHEY and CDR2 SVGAGI. Here the CDR3 DNA reads TGTGCCAGCAGTTTGCGGGCCTCTAATTCACCCCTCCACTTT. It codes for CASSLRASNSPLHF.

For this clone: One junction end does not reproduce the germline sequence, and a read error may be involved. V usage is TRBV5-1 and J usage is TRBJ2-3; 9 bases line up with TRBD2. Germline V gene lookup returns CDR1 SGHRS and CDR2 YFSETQ. The CDR3 has 16 amino acids. The DNA for the CDR3 is TGCGCCAGCAGTTTGGCTAGCGGGGCTAGCACAGATACGCAGTATTTT. Amino acids: CASSLASGASTDTQYF.

This sequence joins TRBV19 and TRBJ2-1; 11 bases align to TRBD2. The junction had 5 bases not matched to a gene; V was cut back by 5 bases and J by 8 bases. Germline CDR1 LNHDA, CDR2 SQIVND (reference sequence). This CDR3 region has 14 residues. CDR3 residues: CASSRLAGRDEQFF. Written as DNA, the CDR3 is TGTGCCAGTAGTCGACTAGCGGGGAGGGATGAGCAGTTCTTC. Drawing the rest from reference TRBV19 and TRBJ2-1, the complete variable domain is DGGITQSPKYLFRKEGQNVTLSCEQNLNHDAMYWYRQDPGQGLRLIYYSQIVNDFQKGDIAEGYSVSREKKESFPLTVTSAQKNPTAFYLCASSRLAGRDEQFFGPGTRLTVL.

The V gene is TRBV6-5, the J gene TRBJ1-2; D is ambiguous. Germline CDR1 reads MNHEY; CDR2 reads SVGAGI. V was shortened by 2 bases and J by 4 bases, with 11 bases between the two germline ends. This CDR3 region has 14 residues. The CDR3 DNA is TGTGCCAGCAGTTACGGGGTTAAATCCTATGGCTACACCTTC. Translation: CASSYGVKSYGYTF.

The rearrangement links TRBV6-5 to TRBJ1-2, with D hard to call. This CDR3 has 14 amino acids. CDR1 and CDR2 (germline): MNHEY, SVGAGI. Trimming took 5 bases from V and 6 from J, leaving 16 bases between them. This CDR3 reads CASSPRPEGDGYTF. DNA for the CDR3: TGTGCCAGCAGTCCTCGACCTGAGGGAGATGGCTACACCTTC.

The V call is TRBV19, the J call TRBJ1-5; possibly TRBD1 for D (6 bases). Germline CDR1 reads LNHDA; CDR2 reads SQIVND (reference sequence). Trimming shortened V by 7 bases and J by 1 base, and 14 bases separated the two germline ends. This CDR3 contains 15 residues. Here the CDR3 DNA reads TGTGCCAGTAAACTGACAGGTCTGAGCAATCAGCCCCAGCATTTT. Amino acids: CASKLTGLSNQPQHF.

This clone was counted only a few times. The chain employs TRBV7-9 and TRBJ2-3; 13 nucleotides agree with TRBD2. The CDR3 totals 16 residues. Germline CDR1 is SEHNR and CDR2 is FQNEAQ (reference sequence). V shed 5 bases, J shed 4 bases, and the junction held 6 bases outside the gene matches. The chain's CDR3 is CASSLMGLAGSDTQYF. In DNA form, the CDR3 reads TGTGCCAGCAGCCTAATGGGACTAGCGGGGTCAGATACGCAGTATTTT.

The chain has TRBV5-1 and TRBJ2-1; D tentatively fits TRBD1 or TRBD2 (6 bases each). The CDR3 extends over 16 amino acids. From germline, CDR1 is SGHRS and CDR2 YFSETQ. V was cut by 0 bases and J by 10 bases, with 20 bases left in between. CDR3 sequence (DNA): TGCGCCAGCAGCTTGGCCGTGGGGGGCGGGGTCCACGAGCAGTTCTTC. Translated: CASSLAVGGGVHEQFF.

This rearrangement joins TRBV28 to TRBJ2-5; D remains ambiguous. This CDR3 is 12 amino acids long. The germline V gene encodes CDR1 MDHEN and CDR2 SYDVKM. The V gene lost 3 bases and the J gene lost 4 bases, with 6 bases spanning the gap. The CDR3 loop is CASSLTVETQYF. In DNA form, the CDR3 reads TGTGCCAGCAGTTTGACGGTAGAGACCCAGTACTTC.

The J gene is TRBJ2-7, the V gene TRBV6-1, with D unclear. Germline V gene sequence: CDR1 MNHNS, CDR2 SASEGT. This CDR3 is built from 14 residues. Trimming shortened V by 2 bases and J by 6 bases, and 14 bases separated the two germline ends. In DNA form, the CDR3 reads TGTGCCAGCAGTGAATTAATATCACCCCGCGAGCAGTACTTC. Protein sequence: CASSELISPREQYF.

The genes are TRBV21-1 and TRBJ1-1; whether TRBD1, the table's D call, matches the DNA was not checked. TRBV21-1 is a documented pseudogene. CDR3 length: 17 amino acids. This chain's CDR3 is CASSPGEKGAGTTEAFF. The CDR3 DNA sequence: TGTGCCAGCAGCCCCGGGGAGAAGGGGGCGGGGACCACTGAAGCTTTCTTT.

The chain carries TRBV5-4 and TRBJ2-3; D remains ambiguous. This CDR3 has 13 residues. V dropped 1 base and J dropped 1 base, with 4 bases sitting between them. Germline values: CDR1 SGHNT, CDR2 YYREEE (reference sequence). CDR3 region: CASSLTGTDTQYF. CDR3 DNA: TGTGCCAGCAGCTTGACTGGCACAGATACGCAGTATTTT.

CDR3 sequence: CASSPGTGGLYEQYF. Here the CDR3 DNA reads TGTGCCAGCAGCCCCGGGACAGGGGGCCTCTACGAGCAGTACTTC. This chain uses TRBV7-9 with TRBJ2-7; 12 bases line up with TRBD1. CDR3 length: 15 amino acids. Trimming cost V 5 bases and J 3 bases; bases outside gene matches: 5. Looked up from germline, CDR1 is SEHNR and CDR2 is FQNEAQ (reference sequence).

This sequence joins TRBV19 and TRBJ1-2, with a tentative D call TRBD1 (6 bases). This CDR3 is built from 14 residues. The germline V and J ends were trimmed by 3 bases and 5 bases, with 13 bases remaining between them. Germline V gene sequence: CDR1 LNHDA, CDR2 SQIVND (reference sequence). CDR3 loop: CASSIPGEGYGYTF. DNA of the CDR3: TGTGCCAGTAGTATCCCAGGGGAGGGATATGGCTACACCTTC.